The 25 T cell receptor beta chains below all came from one sample that was sequenced in a study of blood T cell repertoires in COVID-19. Sequencing was performed with immunoSEQ multiplex PCR; in TCRdb, only in-frame clones are kept and a portion is missing. Of about 120,000 clones listed, 90% are singletons. The sequenced sample consisted of peripheral blood. The receptors were sampled from a woman aged 55-69 years with COVID-19, enrolled during active disease.

The V call is TRBV2, the J call TRBJ1-5; D not resolved. The germline V gene has CDR1 SNHLY and CDR2 FYNNEI. V was shortened by 7 bases and J by 0 bases, with 7 bases between the two germline ends. This CDR3 has 13 residues. As DNA, the CDR3 is TGTGCCAGCACCCGAGGTAGCAATCAGCCCCAGCATTTT. This encodes CASTRGSNQPQHF.

This clone was found once. V and J are TRBV25-1 and TRBJ1-2, with TRBD1 identical over 7 bases. V dropped 8 bases and J dropped 2; count of bases not matched to a gene: 11. Per the germline V gene, CDR1 is MGHDK and CDR2 is SYGVNS. This CDR3 has 15 amino acids. In DNA form, the CDR3 reads TGTGCCAGCTCTCGACCCGGGACAGAGAACTATGGCTACACCTTC. Its translation: CASSRPGTENYGYTF.

This clone has more than one count but fewer than ten. This chain joins TRBV5-4 and TRBJ2-2, with 8 positions matching TRBD1. V lost 4 bases to trimming and J lost 7 bases; unmatched junction nucleotides: 9. The CDR3 totals 15 residues. CDR1 SGHNT and CDR2 YYREEE come from the germline V gene (reference sequence). In nucleotides, the CDR3 is TGTGCCAGCAGCCTAGGACAGGGTTGGAACGGGGAGCTGTTTTTT. Protein sequence: CASSLGQGWNGELFF.

The gene calls are TRBV6-2 or TRBV6-3 and TRBJ1-3; D unresolved. V was trimmed by 0 bases and J by 3 bases, leaving 15 bases between them. The germline V gene has CDR1 MNHEY and CDR2 SVGEGT. The CDR3 totals 17 residues. The CDR3 DNA follows: TGTGCCAGCAGTTACTCGACTGGGGAGATGGATGGAAACACCATATATTTT. The encoded protein is CASSYSTGEMDGNTIYF.

This sequence joins TRBV10-3 and TRBJ2-5; possibly TRBD2 for D (6 bases). Looked up from germline, CDR1 is ENHRY and CDR2 is SYGVKD. This CDR3 has 17 residues. V was clipped by 0 bases and J by 5 bases, with 19 bases between them. DNA of the CDR3: TGTGCCATCAGTGAGTCCTTACCGGGACGGCGGGACGAGACCCAGTACTTC. Protein product: CAISESLPGRRDETQYF.

The chain couples TRBV13 to TRBJ2-7; no clear D. The V gene lost 4 bases and the J gene lost 5 bases, with 18 bases spanning the gap. This CDR3 region has 15 residues. Germline V gene sequence: CDR1 PRHDT, CDR2 FYEKMQ (reference sequence). CDR3 bases: TGTGCCAGCAGCTCAACATCCGGAGTGGCCCACGAGCAGTACTTC. Its protein product is CASSSTSGVAHEQYF.

The chain uses TRBV5-1 and TRBJ1-1, with 8 bases identical to TRBD1. Per germline, CDR1 SGHRS and CDR2 YFSETQ. With 0 bases clipped from V and 7 bases from J, the junction kept 11 bases outside the gene matches. CDR3 length: 16 residues. The CDR3 here is CASSLAGDRGGGEAFF. The CDR3 coding sequence is TGCGCCAGCAGCTTGGCCGGTGACAGGGGAGGAGGTGAAGCTTTCTTT.

In this sample, this clone turned up a few times. The rearrangement joins TRBV4-3 to TRBJ2-7; the match to TRBD1 covers 9 bases. Trimming took 0 bases from V and 6 from J; bases not matched to a gene: 6. The CDR3 spans 15 residues. Germline V CDR1 and CDR2: LGHNA, YSLEER. CDR3: CASSQDLLTGGEQYF. The DNA for the CDR3 is TGCGCCAGCAGCCAAGATCTATTGACAGGGGGCGAGCAGTACTTC.

V usage is TRBV2 and J usage is TRBJ2-7; 7 bases align to TRBD1. V was pared by 2 bases and J by 6 bases, with 7 bases of the junction left unmatched. Germline V gene sequence: CDR1 SNHLY, CDR2 FYNNEI. This CDR3 has 14 residues. This chain's CDR3 is CASSERYRGTEQYF. DNA for the CDR3: TGTGCCAGCAGTGAACGGTACAGGGGAACCGAGCAGTACTTC.

This chain uses TRBV29-1 with TRBJ2-7; TRBD1 aligns across 8 bases. Germline-derived CDR1 and CDR2 are SQVTM and ANQGSEA. V was pared by 4 bases and J by 5 bases, with 4 bases of the junction left unmatched. The CDR3 length is 12 residues. CDR3 sequence: CSVGAGGDEQYF. The CDR3 region has the DNA TGCAGCGTTGGGGCAGGGGGCGACGAGCAGTACTTC.

The chain joins TRBV5-6 to TRBJ2-3, with TRBD1 matching over 7 bases. V lost 2 bases to trimming and J lost 2 bases; unmatched junction nucleotides: 2. The CDR3 totals 14 residues. The germline gives CDR1 SGHDT, CDR2 YYEEEE. CDR3 DNA sequence: TGTGCCAGCAGCTTTCAGGGGGACACAGATACGCAGTATTTT. It is translated as CASSFQGDTDTQYF.

The CDR3 sequence is CASSVGDYSHEQYF. In nucleotides, the CDR3 is TGTGCCAGCAGCGTAGGGGACTATTCCCACGAGCAGTACTTC. The chain combines TRBV9 with TRBJ2-7, with 7 bases that match TRBD2. CDR3 size: 14 residues. Germline CDR1 reads SGDLS; CDR2 reads YYNGEE. With V trimmed by 0 bases and J by 5 bases, 5 bases remained unmatched.

This sequence joins TRBV7-2 and TRBJ2-3, with D possibly being TRBD1 (6 bases). The CDR3 spans 16 residues. The V and J ends lost 2 bases and 2 bases respectively, with 14 bases between them. Germline V gene sequence: CDR1 SGHTA, CDR2 FQGNSA. For the CDR3, the DNA is TGTGCCAGCAGCTTATCGGGGACACCCTCCACAGATACGCAGTATTTT. This sequence encodes CASSLSGTPSTDTQYF.

The gene calls are TRBV6-5 and TRBJ2-2; D may be TRBD2 (6 bases). The V gene's germline CDR1 is MNHEY and CDR2 SVGAGI. Trimming stripped 8 bases from V and 5 bases from J, with 15 bases between. The CDR3 has 14 residues. CDR3 nucleotide sequence: TGTGCCAGCGGGGGGTCATTTAGAACCGGGGAGCTGTTTTTT. It specifies CASGGSFRTGELFF.

The CDR3 protein is CASSFVGAADTQYF. DNA for the CDR3: TGCGCCAGCAGCTTTGTGGGGGCCGCAGATACGCAGTATTTT. The J gene is TRBJ2-3, the V gene TRBV5-1; perhaps TRBD1 as D (6 bases). The germline V and J ends were trimmed by 2 bases and 4 bases, with 11 bases remaining between them. The germline V gene encodes CDR1 SGHRS and CDR2 YFSETQ. The CDR3 loop spans 14 amino acids.

The V gene is TRBV27, the J gene TRBJ1-6, with D unresolved. The CDR3 has 16 amino acids. CDR1 and CDR2 (germline): MNHEY, SMNVEV (reference sequence). Trimming cost V 5 bases and J 7 bases, with 18 bases left between them. The CDR3 is CASSLPVRGGNSPLHF. The CDR3 nucleotides are TGTGCCAGCAGTCTTCCTGTGAGAGGTGGGAATTCACCCCTCCACTTT.

CDR3 sequence reads: CASQGASNTEAFF. In DNA, the CDR3 is TGTGCCAGTCAGGGGGCATCGAACACTGAAGCTTTCTTT. This sequence joins TRBV5-6 and TRBJ1-1, with 8 bases matching TRBD1. Trimming removed 8 bases from V and 1 base from J; junction bases left unmatched: 4. In germline, CDR1 is SGHDT, CDR2 YYEEEE. The CDR3 contains 13 residues. Based on the CDR3 plus reference TRBV5-6 and TRBJ1-1, the full variable domain is DAGVTQSPTHLIKTRGQQVTLRCSPKSGHDTVSWYQQALGQGPQFIFQYYEEEERQRGNFPDRFSGHQFPNYSSELNVNALLLGDSALYLCASQGASNTEAFFGQGTRLTVV.

This clone was picked up one time. The chain has TRBV7-2 and TRBJ2-1, with 9 bases that match TRBD2. Germline assignment: CDR1 SGHTA and CDR2 FQGNSA. The ends lost 3 bases at V and 10 bases at J; junction bases unmatched: 13. The CDR3 has 16 amino acids. The CDR3 loop reads CASSFLLPGLAWEQFF. Written as DNA, the CDR3 is TGTGCCAGCAGCTTCCTCCTACCGGGACTAGCATGGGAGCAGTTCTTC. Drawing the rest from reference TRBV7-2 and TRBJ2-1, the complete variable domain is GAGVSQSPSNKVTEKGKDVELRCDPISGHTALYWYRQSLGQGLEFLIYFQGNSAPDKSGLPSDRFSAERTGGSVSTLTIQRTQQEDSAVYLCASSFLLPGLAWEQFFGPGTRLTVL.

A remark on this clone: At one end the junction does not follow the germline gene, possibly because of a read error. The gene calls are TRBV19 and TRBJ2-7; TRBD1 matches at 7 bases. The germline CDR1 and CDR2 sequences are LNHDA and SQIVND (reference sequence). This CDR3 has 16 residues. DNA for the CDR3: TGTGCCAGTAGCATAGAAACCGGGACAGCAGCCTACGAGCAGTACTTC. Translation: CASSIETGTAAYEQYF.

This clone was counted only a few times. The chain carries TRBV9 and TRBJ1-5; D call uncertain. The germline V and J ends were trimmed by 0 bases and 4 bases, with 11 bases remaining between them. The CDR3 spans 15 residues. CDR1 and CDR2 from the germline V gene are SGDLS and YYNGEE. The CDR3 here is CASSVDGGYNQPQHF. Here the CDR3 DNA reads TGTGCCAGCAGCGTAGACGGCGGTTATAATCAGCCCCAGCATTTT.

This rearrangement joins TRBV6-6 to TRBJ2-1; TRBD2 matches at 9 bases. The CDR3 has 16 residues. Germline V gene lookup returns CDR1 MNHNY and CDR2 SVGAGI (reference sequence). The trim removed 5 bases at V and 2 bases at J, leaving 7 bases unmatched. The CDR3 nucleotides read TGTGCCAGCAGTCCCGGCGGGGGGGCCGCCTACAATGAGCAGTTCTTC. This gives the protein CASSPGGGAAYNEQFF.

J is TRBJ2-5 and V is TRBV7-3; 14 bases align to TRBD2. V lost 4 bases to trimming and J lost 1 base; unmatched junction nucleotides: 5. The CDR3 runs to 17 residues. Germline V gene data show CDR1 as SGHTA and CDR2 as FQGTGA. The CDR3 nucleotides read TGTGCCAGCAGCTCTGGACTAGCGGGGGGAATCCAAGAGACCCAGTACTTC. It codes for CASSSGLAGGIQETQYF. Variable domain in full (rest from reference TRBV7-3 and TRBJ2-5): GAGVSQTPSNKVTEKGKYVELRCDPISGHTALYWYRQSLGQGPEFLIYFQGTGAADDSGLPNDRFFAVRPEGSVSTLKIQRTERGDSAVYLCASSSGLAGGIQETQYFGPGTRLLVL.

This clone was found once. The chain links TRBV29-1 to TRBJ2-7, with D possibly being TRBD1 (5 bases). V lost 3 bases to trimming and J lost 0 bases, with 6 bases between them. The CDR3 consists of 12 residues. Germline V gene lookup returns CDR1 SQVTM and CDR2 ANQGSEA. This CDR3 reads CSVDGASYEQYF. The CDR3 DNA is TGCAGCGTTGATGGGGCCTCCTACGAGCAGTACTTC.

The CDR3 loop reads CSARGQGGYTF. In nucleotides, the CDR3 is TGCAGTGCTAGGGGACAGGGTGGCTACACCTTC. The J gene is TRBJ1-2, the V gene TRBV20-1, with 9 bases matching TRBD1. This CDR3 has 11 amino acids. After removal of 3 bases from V and 7 bases from J, the junction contained 0 bases not matched to a gene. From germline, CDR1 is DFQATT and CDR2 SNEGSKA (reference sequence).

V gene TRBV27 combines with J gene TRBJ2-1, with 8 bases lining up with TRBD2. The CDR3 consists of 16 residues. The ends lost 2 bases at V and 0 bases at J; junction bases unmatched: 3. The germline CDR1 and CDR2 sequences are MNHEY and SMNVEV (reference sequence). The CDR3 sequence: CASSLRRGGSYNEQFF. In nucleotides, the CDR3 is TGTGCCAGCAGTTTACGACGGGGGGGCTCCTACAATGAGCAGTTCTTC.